The present TCR beta chain was sequenced within a study of lymphopenia after photon versus proton radiotherapy. Study observations and caveats: Survival link was tested only in deceased patients; proton benefit remains a possibility. Photon-treated patients lost naive T cells and TCR diversity; proton-treated stayed stable. After lymphocyte nadir, photon-treated repertoires showed oligoclonal expansion, especially CD8+ Temra.

Concerning this clone itself: What it binds is not known.

This CDR3 spans 15 amino acids. V lost 2 bases to trimming and J lost 4 bases, with 16 bases between them. From germline, CDR1 is SGDLS and CDR2 YYNGEE. Here immunoSEQ multiplex PCR was the method, and the copy in TCRdb shows in-frame clones only, minus some. The profile covers 70,000 to 95,000 clones, with around 88% appearing a single time and over 1.1% taken by the ten largest. The chain has TRBV9 and TRBJ2-7; possibly TRBD2 for D (6 bases). Sequenced here: peripheral blood, sampled from a patient treated with proton-based radiotherapy. This TCR was recovered from a man aged 60 to 75 with pancreatic cancer. The DNA for the CDR3 is TGTGCCAGCAGCGTGGGGCCCGGGGACTCTTACGAGCAGTACTTC. This translates into CASSVGPGDSYEQYF. The variable domain in full, with the rest retrieved from reference TRBV9 and TRBJ2-7, is DSGVTQTPKHLITATGQRVTLRCSPRSGDLSVYWYQQSLDQGLQFLIQYYNGEERAKGNILERFSAQQFPDLHSELNLSSLELGDSALYFCASSVGPGDSYEQYFGPGTRLTVT.